The following is a T cell receptor beta chain sequence with its context. The data were obtained in a study of radiotherapy plus CTLA-4 blockade in lung cancer. The method was immunoSEQ multiplex PCR; TCRdb's version includes in-frame clones alone and lacks a portion of them. Among 95,000 to 150,000 clones, more than 80% were seen once, and the ten largest hold approximately 7.2%. This CDR3 spans 16 amino acids. The V and J ends lost 0 bases and 2 bases, in that order; junction bases with no gene match: 6. The germline V gene encodes CDR1 MNHEY and CDR2 SVGAGI. Specimen: peripheral blood, collected from a patient treated with radiotherapy plus ipilimumab. This clonotype was obtained from a human donor with non-small cell lung cancer that progressed on radiotherapy plus ipilimumab. This rearrangement joins TRBV6-5 to TRBJ2-5, with TRBD2 identical over 7 bases. CDR3: CASSYSAGSPQETQYF. CDR3 nucleotides: TGTGCCAGCAGTTACTCAGCGGGAAGTCCTCAAGAGACCCAGTACTTC.